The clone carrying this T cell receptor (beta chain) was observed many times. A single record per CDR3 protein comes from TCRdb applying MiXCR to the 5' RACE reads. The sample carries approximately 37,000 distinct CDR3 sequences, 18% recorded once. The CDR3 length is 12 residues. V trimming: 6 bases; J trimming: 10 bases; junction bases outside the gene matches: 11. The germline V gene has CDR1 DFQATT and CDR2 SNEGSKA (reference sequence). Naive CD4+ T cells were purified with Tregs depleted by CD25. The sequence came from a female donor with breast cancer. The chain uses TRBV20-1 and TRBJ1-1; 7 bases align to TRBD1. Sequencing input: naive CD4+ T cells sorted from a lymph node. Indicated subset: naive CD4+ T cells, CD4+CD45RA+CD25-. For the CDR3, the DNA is TGCAGTGCCCCGAAGGACGGGACAGTAGCTTTCTTT. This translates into CSAPKDGTVAFF.